The TCR beta chain under discussion was sequenced for a study of T cell changes during pregnancy in multiple sclerosis. CDR1 is SGDLS and CDR2 is YYNGEE in the germline V gene. This CDR3 region has 18 residues. Unmatched junction bases numbered 13, after V lost 0 bases and J lost 4 bases. Data came from immunoSEQ multiplex PCR; TCRdb stores just in-frame clones and leaves some out. Of about 47,000 clones in the sample, almost 95% were seen once. The V and J genes are TRBV9 and TRBJ2-1; TRBD2 agrees at 7 bases. The clonotype comes from a female donor with multiple sclerosis, enrolled in a pregnancy study. This material consisted of peripheral blood, taken after pregnancy. The CDR3, as DNA: TGTGCCAGCAGCGTAGTAGCGAGTTGGAGCGGGGCTTACAATGAGCAGTTCTTC. It encodes CASSVVASWSGAYNEQFF. Looking up the rest from reference TRBV9 and TRBJ2-1 gives the full variable domain: DSGVTQTPKHLITATGQRVTLRCSPRSGDLSVYWYQQSLDQGLQFLIQYYNGEERAKGNILERFSAQQFPDLHSELNLSSLELGDSALYFCASSVVASWSGAYNEQFFGPGTRLTVL.